This TCR beta chain was captured in a study of T-cell memory formation after mild COVID-19. Points from the study as a whole: The second-wave clones peaking on day 37 were not confirmed as SARS-CoV-2-specific.

A remark on this clonotype: The antigen is undetermined.

Looked up from germline, CDR1 is MNHEY and CDR2 is SVGAGI. CDR3 size: 14 residues. V gave up 6 bases and J gave up 0 bases; unmatched junction bases: 2. MiXCR was run by TCRdb on the 5' RACE reads, yielding one entry per CDR3 protein. This sample yields about 350,000 distinct CDR3 sequences, of which roughly 15% are seen a single time; about a fifth belongs to the top ten. The source of this sequence is a man younger than 35 who had mild COVID-19 (a few samples of this study predate the infection). Cell type and time point are not known. The rearrangement links TRBV6-5 to TRBJ1-1; 9 bases agree with TRBD1. Sequencing was done on a sample of PBMCs or a T cell subset sorted from them (not recorded which). The CDR3 loop is CASRTGGVNTEAFF. The CDR3 DNA reads as TGTGCCAGCAGGACAGGGGGAGTGAACACTGAAGCTTTCTTT.